This T cell receptor beta chain was sequenced for a study of T cell repertoires in cytomegalovirus infection. Study at large: Public TCR beta signatures indicated both CMV infection and matching HLA type. Regarding the study as a whole: Carriers of CMV and the relevant HLA type were discriminated by public TCR beta frequency. Ex vivo responses were dominated by HLA-C-restricted CMV-specific TCR beta clonotypes.

The germline CDR1 and CDR2 sequences are SGDLS and YYNGEE. V trimming: 0 bases; J trimming: 3 bases; junction bases outside the gene matches: 5. This CDR3 is built from 15 residues. About this clonotype: Its antigen is undetermined.

Each CDR3 protein gets one entry after TCRdb re-called the reads with MiXCR. The sample holds under 850,000 distinct CDR3 sequences, about 40% seen once. Material: PBMCs. The chain has TRBV9 and TRBJ2-7, with TRBD2 identical over 8 bases. This TCR came from a human donor in good health (CMV status not recorded). Some clones in this sample may be carry-over from other donors' samples. CDR3 coding DNA: TGTGCCAGCAGCGTAGGGGCGGGAGGAATCTACGAGCAGTACTTC. Translation gives CASSVGAGGIYEQYF.